Shown below are 27 T cell receptor beta chains from a single sample sequenced in a study of human T cells and chemical hapten exposure. TCRdb processed the RACE reads anew with MiXCR; each CDR3 protein has one entry. The sample shows roughly 50,000 distinct CDR3 sequences, approximately 11% of them seen only once. Specified time point: patch test 1, 2 weeks after DPC sensitization. The treatment denotes: therapeutic diphenylcyclopropenone sensitization with weekly scalp DPC. The study extracted total RNA from unfractionated whole blood. The source material was whole blood, sampled in connection with sensitization to the hapten diphenylcyclopropenone (DPC). The receptors here all came from a woman aged 40 to 50 with alopecia areata. Some clones in this sample may be carry-over from other donors' samples.

This clonotype occurred many times. The J gene is TRBJ2-3, the V gene TRBV7-9, with D possibly TRBD2 on 7 matching bases. V lost 5 bases, J lost 6 bases, and 18 bases lay in between. CDR3 length: 15 residues. Germline lookup yields CDR1 SEHNR and CDR2 FQNEAQ (reference sequence). The CDR3 is CASSPVAGAYDTQYF. CDR3 bases: TGTGCCAGCAGCCCCGTGGCGGGGGCATACGATACGCAGTATTTT.

The rearrangement links TRBV7-3 to TRBJ2-2; 7 nucleotides align to TRBD2. This CDR3 contains 16 residues. Germline loops: CDR1 SGHTA, CDR2 FQGTGA. With 5 bases clipped from V and 0 bases from J, the junction kept 6 bases outside the gene matches. The CDR3 DNA reads as TGTGCCAGCAGCGCCATGGGGAGGGCGAACACCGGGGAGCTGTTTTTT. This sequence encodes CASSAMGRANTGELFF.

This clonotype occurred many times. This sequence joins TRBV27 and TRBJ1-1, with D unclear. Germline V lookup: CDR1 MNHEY, CDR2 SMNVEV (reference sequence). The CDR3 is 13 residues long. The germline V and J ends were trimmed by 3 bases and 6 bases, with 11 bases remaining between them. CDR3 DNA sequence: TGTGCCAGCAGTTTGGACCCCTGGGCTGAAGCTTTCTTT. Residues: CASSLDPWAEAFF.

For the CDR3, the DNA is TGCAGCGTTGGACTTACGTACCAAGAGACCCAGTACTTC. Translated, it gives CSVGLTYQETQYF. V usage is TRBV29-1 and J usage is TRBJ2-5; no firm D call. V lost 4 bases and J lost 0, with 9 bases in between. There are 13 residues in the CDR3. Germline V gene data show CDR1 as SQVTM and CDR2 as ANQGSEA.

The sample holds a few counts of this clonotype. This chain joins TRBV7-9 and TRBJ2-7, with 11 bases that match TRBD1. J lost 5 bases, V lost 5 bases, and 5 bases had no gene match. In germline, CDR1 is SEHNR, CDR2 FQNEAQ (reference sequence). The CDR3 extends over 14 amino acids. Here the CDR3 DNA reads TGTGCCAGCAGCCCGGGACAGGGGGTTGACGAGCAGTACTTC. It encodes CASSPGQGVDEQYF.

This clonotype was observed at least ten times. The genes are TRBV4-1 and TRBJ2-1, with 13 bases matching TRBD2. Trimming at V came to 4 bases and at J to 4 bases, leaving 1 base not matched to a gene. CDR1 is MGHRA and CDR2 is YSYEKL in the germline V gene. This CDR3 has 15 amino acids. The CDR3 reads CASSPLAGGYNEQFF. The CDR3 DNA reads as TGCGCCAGCAGCCCACTAGCGGGAGGGTACAATGAGCAGTTCTTC.

This clonotype was seen a handful of times. The chain uses TRBV28 and TRBJ1-3; D is undetermined. Between the trimmed V and J ends, which lost 5 bases and 0 bases, there was a span of 2 bases. This CDR3 spans 12 amino acids. Germline loops: CDR1 MDHEN, CDR2 SYDVKM. The CDR3 DNA reads as TGTGCCAGCAGTGACTCTGGAAACACCATATATTTT. It codes for CASSDSGNTIYF.

In this sample, this clonotype turned up a few times. This sequence joins TRBV29-1 and TRBJ2-5, with TRBD2 identical over 9 bases. The V gene's germline CDR1 is SQVTM and CDR2 ANQGSEA. J was trimmed by 5 bases and V by 2 bases; bases with no gene match: 15. This CDR3 is built from 17 residues. In nucleotides, the CDR3 is TGCAGCGTTGAATCCTGGGTAGCGGGAGAGATAGCGGAGACCCAGTACTTC. Protein sequence: CSVESWVAGEIAETQYF.

The table lists this clonotype with many counts. V usage is TRBV7-9 and J usage is TRBJ1-5, with D unresolved. The CDR3 extends over 16 amino acids. Deletions cut 5 bases from V and 3 bases from J, with 17 bases between. The germline gives CDR1 SEHNR, CDR2 FQNEAQ (reference sequence). The CDR3 DNA follows: TGTGCCAGCAGCATAGGCGCCGGGTTTGTCAATCAGCCCCAGCATTTT. Its translation is CASSIGAGFVNQPQHF.

This sequence joins TRBV6-6 and TRBJ2-3; 15 nucleotides line up with TRBD2. CDR1 MNHNY and CDR2 SVGAGI come from the germline V gene (reference sequence). This CDR3 contains 17 residues. With V trimmed by 4 bases and J by 3 bases, 5 bases remained unmatched. In DNA, the CDR3 is TGTGCCAGCAGTTCGGGACTAGCGGGGGGACGAACAGATACGCAGTATTTT. Its translation is CASSSGLAGGRTDTQYF.

There are a few counts of this clonotype. The chain uses TRBV9 and TRBJ1-2; D is unclear. The germline CDR1 and CDR2 sequences are SGDLS and YYNGEE. Trimming took off 3 bases at V and 8 bases at J, with 14 bases between the two ends. The CDR3 consists of 13 residues. The CDR3: CASSEVLSYGYTF. In nucleotides, the CDR3 is TGTGCCAGCAGCGAGGTTCTTAGCTACGGCTACACCTTC.

The chain joins TRBV19 to TRBJ2-3, with D possibly TRBD2 on 5 matching bases. The V gene lost 3 bases and the J gene lost 0 bases, with 10 bases spanning the gap. Germline lookup yields CDR1 LNHDA and CDR2 SQIVND (reference sequence). The CDR3 loop spans 15 amino acids. The CDR3 loop reads CASSIGWESTDTQYF. DNA for the CDR3: TGTGCCAGTAGTATTGGCTGGGAGAGCACAGATACGCAGTATTTT. Based on the CDR3 plus reference TRBV19 and TRBJ2-3, the full variable domain is DGGITQSPKYLFRKEGQNVTLSCEQNLNHDAMYWYRQDPGQGLRLIYYSQIVNDFQKGDIAEGYSVSREKKESFPLTVTSAQKNPTAFYLCASSIGWESTDTQYFGPGTRLTVL.

About this clonotype: This may stem from a read error, because a much larger clone lies one nucleotide away. This likely comes from a read error, as the CDR3 has no conserved phenylalanine or tryptophan at its end. The gene calls are TRBV27 and TRBJ2-3; D remains ambiguous. The germline V and J ends were trimmed by 0 bases and 6 bases, with 7 bases remaining between them. This CDR3 comprises 13 residues. The germline V gene has CDR1 MNHEY and CDR2 SMNVEV (reference sequence). The CDR3 region has the DNA TGTGCCAGCAGTTTATCCGAGGTGGATACGCAGTATTCT. This gives the protein CASSLSEVDTQYS.

This clonotype occurred many times. The CDR3 DNA is TGTGCCAGCCAAAAGGGAGGGTCGGGGTGCGAGCAGTACTTC. Its translation: CASQKGGSGCEQYF. This sequence joins TRBV21-1 and TRBJ2-7; TRBD2 is taken as the D call from the table, unchecked against the DNA. TRBV21-1 is deemed a pseudogene. This CDR3 has 14 amino acids.

The chain joins TRBV5-1 to TRBJ1-2, with 8 bases identical to TRBD1. J lost 6 bases, V lost 0 bases, and 4 bases had no gene match. CDR1 is SGHRS and CDR2 is YFSETQ in the germline V gene. This CDR3 contains 14 residues. The CDR3 here is CASSLDSGGDGYTF. CDR3 coding DNA: TGCGCCAGCAGCTTGGATTCAGGGGGCGATGGCTACACCTTC.

This clonotype came up many times. V is TRBV29-1 and J is TRBJ2-7, with TRBD2 matching 9 bases. Germline CDR1 SQVTM, CDR2 ANQGSEA. This CDR3 comprises 11 residues. Germline trimming cut 7 bases from V and 13 bases from J; bases unmatched to any gene: 11. The CDR3 spells CSAGTSRASYF. The CDR3 DNA follows: TGCAGCGCAGGGACTAGCAGGGCGTCTTACTTC.

This chain connects TRBV5-4 to TRBJ2-2; TRBD1 aligns across 8 bases. Germline CDR1 is SGHNT and CDR2 is YYREEE (reference sequence). CDR3 size: 15 residues. J gave up 7 bases and V 0 bases, and 5 bases lay outside the gene matches. The CDR3, as DNA: TGTGCCAGCAGCTTGGAACAGGGGGGATACGGGGAGCTGTTTTTT. This codes for CASSLEQGGYGELFF.

In its sample, this clonotype was seen a few times. The V gene is TRBV7-9, the J gene TRBJ2-7, with TRBD2 as a possible D gene (6 bases). This CDR3 has 15 amino acids. The ends were cut back, 1 base at V and 7 bases at J, with 17 bases in the middle. CDR1 and CDR2 (germline): SEHNR, FQNEAQ (reference sequence). This CDR3 is CASSLEGDGGLEQYF. The CDR3 region has the DNA TGTGCCAGCAGCTTAGAAGGCGACGGGGGTTTGGAGCAGTACTTC.

This clonotype appeared a few times. V usage is TRBV5-1 and J usage is TRBJ2-7, with D unresolved. Germline-derived CDR1 and CDR2 are SGHRS and YFSETQ. V lost 3 bases and J lost 3, with 16 bases in between. CDR3 size: 15 residues. The CDR3 is CASSWTPGSDYEQYF. The CDR3 DNA reads TGCGCCAGCAGCTGGACCCCGGGCAGTGACTACGAGCAGTACTTC.

The table lists this clonotype with many counts. The V gene is TRBV5-1, the J gene TRBJ2-3; D unresolved. The CDR3 sequence is 14 residues long. The V gene lost 0 bases and the J gene lost 2 bases, with 7 bases spanning the gap. The germline V gene has CDR1 SGHRS and CDR2 YFSETQ. The CDR3 loop is CASSLGGNTDTQYF. The CDR3 DNA is TGCGCCAGCAGCTTGGGAGGTAACACAGATACGCAGTATTTT.

This clonotype was seen a handful of times. The rearrangement uses TRBV3-1 and TRBJ1-5; D is ambiguous. CDR3 length: 15 amino acids. Germline assignment: CDR1 LGHDT and CDR2 YNNKEL (reference sequence). Deletions cut 0 bases from V and 2 bases from J, with 8 bases between. The DNA of the CDR3 is TGTGCCAGCAGCCAAGACACAGTCCGCAATCAGCCCCAGCATTTT. Protein: CASSQDTVRNQPQHF.

Details on this clonotype: A read error may produce the germline difference seen at one junction end. The chain joins TRBV20-1 to TRBJ1-2, with 8 bases lining up with TRBD1. The CDR3 contains 15 residues. Germline V gene sequence: CDR1 DFQATT, CDR2 SNEGSKA (reference sequence). CDR3 loop: CSATGGLGYNFGYTF. The DNA of the CDR3 is TGCAGTGCAACAGGGGGGTTGGGTTATAACTTTGGCTACACCTTC.

This clonotype has a count of ten or more. The gene calls are TRBV29-1 and TRBJ2-7, with 10 bases aligning to TRBD2. This CDR3 region has 14 residues. Trimming removed 4 bases from V and 6 bases from J; junction bases left unmatched: 9. Per the germline V gene, CDR1 is SQVTM and CDR2 is ANQGSEA. CDR3 residues: CSVALGSGRTEQYF. In DNA, the CDR3 is TGCAGCGTTGCCCTTGGTAGCGGGAGGACCGAGCAGTACTTC.

This chain uses TRBV18 with TRBJ2-7; the D gene is possibly TRBD1 (6 bases). V lost 3 bases and J lost 12, with 21 bases in between. The CDR3 loop spans 14 amino acids. Germline CDR1 and CDR2: KGHSH and LQKENI. DNA of the CDR3: TGTGCCAGCTCACCGACGACAGCGTCACAGGGTCGGTACTTC. Its protein product is CASSPTTASQGRYF. The full variable domain, in which reference TRBV18 and TRBJ2-7 provide the parts outside the CDR3, is NAGVMQNPRHLVRRRGQEARLRCSPMKGHSHVYWYRQLPEEGLKFMVYLQKENIIDESGMPKERFSAEFPKEGPSILRIQQVVRGDSAAYFCASSPTTASQGRYFGPGTRLTVT.

The rearrangement joins TRBV29-1 to TRBJ2-5; possibly TRBD2 for D (7 bases). V was trimmed by 6 bases and J by 5 bases, leaving 19 bases between them. This CDR3 has 14 residues. CDR1 is SQVTM and CDR2 is ANQGSEA in the germline V gene. CDR3 bases: TGCAGCGTCGCCCCCGGGGGGCCCGGGGAGACCCAGTACTTC. Translation: CSVAPGGPGETQYF. Using reference TRBV29-1 and TRBJ2-5 for the parts outside the CDR3, the full variable domain is SAVISQKPSRDICQRGTSLTIQCQVDSQVTMMFWYRQQPGQSLTLIATANQGSEATYESGFVIDKFPISRPNLTFSTLTVSNMSPEDSSIYLCSVAPGGPGETQYFGPGTRLLVL.

This clonotype was seen a handful of times. The V call is TRBV3-1, the J call TRBJ2-5; D is unresolved. The CDR3 loop spans 14 amino acids. Trimming pared 0 bases from V and 4 bases from J, leaving 9 bases between. From germline, CDR1 is LGHDT and CDR2 YNNKEL (reference sequence). CDR3 nucleotides: TGTGCCAGCAGCCAAGAAGCAGCAGTAGAGACCCAGTACTTC. This encodes CASSQEAAVETQYF.

The table lists this clonotype with a few counts. The chain combines TRBV5-5 with TRBJ2-7; 12 bases map to TRBD1. Germline values: CDR1 SGHKS, CDR2 YYEKEE (reference sequence). With 1 base clipped from V and 0 bases from J, the junction kept 8 bases outside the gene matches. CDR3 length: 18 residues. Here the CDR3 reads CASSLRGTGGRSSYEQYF. The CDR3 DNA is TGTGCCAGCAGCTTGCGTGGGACAGGGGGCCGCAGCTCCTACGAGCAGTACTTC.